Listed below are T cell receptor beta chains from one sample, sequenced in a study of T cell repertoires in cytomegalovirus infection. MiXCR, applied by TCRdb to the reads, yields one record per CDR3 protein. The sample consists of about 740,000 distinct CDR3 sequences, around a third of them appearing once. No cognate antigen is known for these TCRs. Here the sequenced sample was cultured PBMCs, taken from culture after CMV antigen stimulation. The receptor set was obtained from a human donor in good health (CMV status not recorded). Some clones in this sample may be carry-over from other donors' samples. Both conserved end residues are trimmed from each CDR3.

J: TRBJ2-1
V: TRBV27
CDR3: ASSPGLAGAIEQF

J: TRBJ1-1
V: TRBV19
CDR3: ASIETRGPNTEAF

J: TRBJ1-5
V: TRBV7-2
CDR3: ASSDGVFYQPQH

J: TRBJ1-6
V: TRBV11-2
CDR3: ASSLVARNSPLH

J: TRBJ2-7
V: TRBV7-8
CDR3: ASRSVPSPAYEQY

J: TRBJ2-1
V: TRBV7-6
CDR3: ASSSRSNGQV

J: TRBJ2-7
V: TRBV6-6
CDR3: ASIHQGSAEQY

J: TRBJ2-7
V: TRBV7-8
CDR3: ASGPRTGYEQY

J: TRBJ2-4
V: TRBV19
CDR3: ASSGWTSGIMVKNIQY

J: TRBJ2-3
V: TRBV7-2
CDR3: ASSPRGGGQEDTQY

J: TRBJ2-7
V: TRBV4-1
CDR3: ASSQGRFDEQY

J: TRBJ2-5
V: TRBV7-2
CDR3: ASSPPGSRGETQY

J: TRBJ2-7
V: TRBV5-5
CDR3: ASSAWGASGVGEQY

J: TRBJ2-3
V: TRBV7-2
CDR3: ASSLGPGRSTDTQY

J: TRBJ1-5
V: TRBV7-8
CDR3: ASSNSFNSNQPQH

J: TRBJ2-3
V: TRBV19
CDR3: ASGGLADTQY

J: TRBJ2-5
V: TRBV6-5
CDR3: ASTQERSETQY

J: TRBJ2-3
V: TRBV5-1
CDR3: ASSADRGGDTQY

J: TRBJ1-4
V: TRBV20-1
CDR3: SARQFRANEKLF

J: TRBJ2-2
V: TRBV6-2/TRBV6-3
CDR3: ASKTGGEIGELF

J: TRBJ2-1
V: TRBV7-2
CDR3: ASSPRVGDKQF

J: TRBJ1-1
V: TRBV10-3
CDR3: AISGENTEAF

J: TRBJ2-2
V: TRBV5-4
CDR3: ASSWGGGRDTGELF

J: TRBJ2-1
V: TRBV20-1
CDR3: SAAAGTSGSNEQF

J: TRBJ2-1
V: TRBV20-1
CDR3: SAFSGSWNEQF

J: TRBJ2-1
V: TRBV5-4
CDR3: ASGTGTGIDEQF

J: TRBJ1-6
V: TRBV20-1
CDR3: SARVLRGSYNSPLH

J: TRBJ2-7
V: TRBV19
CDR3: ASSILGQGACEQY

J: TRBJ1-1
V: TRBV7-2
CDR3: ASSLVPAGEAF

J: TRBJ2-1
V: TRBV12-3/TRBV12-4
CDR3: ASSFWGAEQF

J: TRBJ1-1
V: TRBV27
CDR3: ASSLNRMNTEAF

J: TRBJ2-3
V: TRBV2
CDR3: ASRLDRGTDTQY

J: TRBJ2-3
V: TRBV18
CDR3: ASSRSTVSTDTQY

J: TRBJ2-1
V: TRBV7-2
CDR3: ASSLDEYNEQF

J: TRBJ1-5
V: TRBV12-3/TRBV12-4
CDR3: ASSWNRGVSEQPQH

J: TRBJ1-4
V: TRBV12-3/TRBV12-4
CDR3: ASSLVGPGQGEKLF

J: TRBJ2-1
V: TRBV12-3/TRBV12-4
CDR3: ASSFVHEQF

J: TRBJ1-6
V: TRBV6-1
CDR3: ASSYLGSSYNSPLH

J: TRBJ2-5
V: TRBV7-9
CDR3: ASRSRGGLLETQY

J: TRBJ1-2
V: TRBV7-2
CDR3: ASSRKPAGGYT

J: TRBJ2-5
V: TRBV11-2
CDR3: ASSLSGTSQETQY

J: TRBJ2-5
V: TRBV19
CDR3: ASRAPDQETQY

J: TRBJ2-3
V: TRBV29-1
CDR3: SVETGGRTDTQY

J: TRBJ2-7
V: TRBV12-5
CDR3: ASARDSTYEQY

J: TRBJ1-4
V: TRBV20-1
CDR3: SAASSDAEKLF

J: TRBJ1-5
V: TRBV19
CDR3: ASSIDHQPQH

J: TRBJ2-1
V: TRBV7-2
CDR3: ASSPADEQF